The 32 T cell receptor beta chains below all came from one sample that was sequenced in a study of vaccination effects on CD4 cells after COVID-19. Measured with immunoSEQ multiplex PCR; TCRdb has only the in-frame clones, and not every one. The table lists tens of thousands of clones, more than 65% of them singletons. No antigen is known for these receptors. Peptide-pool stimulation followed by sequencing identified expanded antigen-specific CD4+ clonotypes in the ViraFEST assay. Following culture for approximately 11 days, CD4+ T cells were isolated. People in the vaccine group had not been infected with SARS-CoV-2 before, and their nucleocapsid antibodies were negative. The starting material was CD4+ T cells from PBMCs cultured with HCoV-NL63 spike peptides, obtained before COVID-19 vaccination. The receptor source for this set is a human donor who received a COVID-19 vaccine.

The chain is built from TRBV6-1 and TRBJ2-5, with D possibly matching TRBD1 (5 bases). The CDR3 spans 13 residues. The ends were cut back, 2 bases at V and 6 bases at J, with 10 bases in the middle. Per the germline V gene, CDR1 is MNHNS and CDR2 is SASEGT. The DNA for the CDR3 is TGTGCCAGCAGTGAATCCCCAGGGAAGACCCAGTACTTC. Encoded protein: CASSESPGKTQYF.

The CDR3 reads CASSDTGAFYGYTF. CDR3 nucleotides: TGTGCCAGCAGTGATACAGGGGCCTTCTATGGCTACACCTTC. The rearrangement uses TRBV6-1 and TRBJ1-2; 7 positions agree with TRBD1. The CDR3 runs to 14 residues. The germline gives CDR1 MNHNS, CDR2 SASEGT. J lost 4 bases, V lost 3 bases, and 5 bases had no gene match.

The chain carries TRBV6-6 and TRBJ2-2; possible D gene TRBD1, 6 bases. Trimming left V 2 bases short and J 6 bases short, with 13 bases between. The CDR3 is made up of 15 amino acids. Germline V CDR1 and CDR2: MNHNY, SVGAGI (reference sequence). The CDR3 DNA is TGTGCCAGCAGTTACCCCAACACAGGGCCCGGGGAGCTGTTTTTT. Protein sequence: CASSYPNTGPGELFF.

This clone has only a few counts. The rearrangement links TRBV14 to TRBJ2-1; 11 bases are a match to TRBD2. Germline V gene data show CDR1 as SGHDN and CDR2 as FVKESK. With 4 bases clipped from V and 9 bases from J, the junction kept 8 bases outside the gene matches. The CDR3 is made up of 15 amino acids. The CDR3 bases are TGTGCCAGCAGCCCGACTAGCGGGATGACAACTGAGCAGTTCTTC. This gives the protein CASSPTSGMTTEQFF.

There are a few counts of this clone. The chain recombines TRBV4-1 with TRBJ2-6, with TRBD2 matching 8 bases. The CDR3 covers 17 residues. Unmatched junction bases numbered 4, after V lost 2 bases and J lost 1 base. Germline V CDR1 and CDR2: MGHRA, YSYEKL. The CDR3 loop reads CASSQRGGTSGANVLTF. Here the CDR3 DNA reads TGCGCCAGCAGCCAACGGGGGGGTACTTCTGGGGCCAACGTCCTGACTTTC.

This rearrangement joins TRBV6-5 to TRBJ1-1; tentatively, D is TRBD1 (5 bases). The CDR3 is made up of 13 amino acids. Germline assignment: CDR1 MNHEY and CDR2 SVGAGI. V lost 6 bases, J lost 2 bases, and 10 bases lay in between. CDR3 residues: CASRVGENTEAFF. The CDR3 DNA sequence: TGTGCCAGCAGGGTGGGGGAAAACACTGAAGCTTTCTTT.

This clone showed up just once. J is TRBJ2-7 and V is TRBV5-1; 8 bases map to TRBD1. The CDR3 is made up of 15 amino acids. Trimming removed 0 bases from V and 3 bases from J; junction bases left unmatched: 5. The germline gives CDR1 SGHRS, CDR2 YFSETQ. The CDR3 DNA is TGCGCCAGCAGCTTGGGGACAGGGACATTCTACGAGCAGTACTTC. Amino acid sequence: CASSLGTGTFYEQYF.

V and J are TRBV23-1 and TRBJ1-4; D is unresolved. TRBV23-1 is an open reading frame whose function is uncertain. This CDR3 region has 15 residues. Between the trimmed V and J ends, which lost 8 bases and 0 bases, there was a span of 13 bases. The CDR3 DNA follows: TGCGCCAGCGGGCTAACAGTTGCAACTAATGAAAAACTGTTTTTT. The encoded protein is CASGLTVATNEKLFF.

The chain is built from TRBV7-9 and TRBJ1-1; perhaps TRBD1 as D (6 bases). Deletions cut 4 bases from V and 2 bases from J, with 14 bases between. The CDR3 runs 15 residues. Per the germline V gene, CDR1 is SEHNR and CDR2 is FQNEAQ (reference sequence). CDR3 coding DNA: TGTGCCAGCAGCTCCAACGCACAGGGAAACACTGAAGCTTTCTTT. Translating gives CASSSNAQGNTEAFF.

V and J are TRBV7-9 and TRBJ1-2, with D perhaps TRBD1 (5 bases). Germline V lookup: CDR1 SEHNR, CDR2 FQNEAQ (reference sequence). This CDR3 has 14 residues. V lost 5 bases and J lost 4, with 14 bases in between. CDR3: CASSPGTGGYGYTF. The CDR3 DNA reads as TGTGCCAGCAGCCCTGGGACGGGAGGCTATGGCTACACCTTC.

The chain is built from TRBV18 and TRBJ2-2; unclear D gene. V lost 2 bases to trimming and J lost 4 bases, with 8 bases between them. There are 14 residues in the CDR3. CDR1 is KGHSH and CDR2 is LQKENI in the germline V gene. CDR3: CASSPILSTGELFF. CDR3 sequence (DNA): TGTGCCAGCTCACCAATCCTGTCCACCGGGGAGCTGTTTTTT. Full variable domain (rest looked up from reference TRBV18 and TRBJ2-2): NAGVMQNPRHLVRRRGQEARLRCSPMKGHSHVYWYRQLPEEGLKFMVYLQKENIIDESGMPKERFSAEFPKEGPSILRIQQVVRGDSAAYFCASSPILSTGELFFGEGSRLTVL.

V usage is TRBV19 and J usage is TRBJ1-2, with D unclear. Germline CDR1 reads LNHDA; CDR2 reads SQIVND (reference sequence). V gave up 5 bases and J gave up 0 bases, with 4 bases separating them. The CDR3 contains 12 residues. CDR3 sequence (DNA): TGTGCCAGTAGTCGGGCTAACTATGGCTACACCTTC. Translated: CASSRANYGYTF. Supplemented by reference TRBV19 and TRBJ1-2, the full variable domain reads DGGITQSPKYLFRKEGQNVTLSCEQNLNHDAMYWYRQDPGQGLRLIYYSQIVNDFQKGDIAEGYSVSREKKESFPLTVTSAQKNPTAFYLCASSRANYGYTFGSGTRLTVV.

The chain recombines TRBV27 with TRBJ2-1; TRBD2 matches 8 bases. Germline CDR1 and CDR2: MNHEY and SMNVEV (reference sequence). This CDR3 spans 15 amino acids. V shed 7 bases, J shed 7 bases, and the junction held 12 bases outside the gene matches. DNA for the CDR3: TGTGCCAGCATGCCGGCTAGCGGGTTTAAGAATGAGCAGTTCTTC. Translated, it gives CASMPASGFKNEQFF.

This chain links TRBV9 with TRBJ2-5; TRBD2 agrees at 12 bases. V dropped 0 bases and J dropped 5; count of bases not matched to a gene: 2. Germline V gives CDR1 SGDLS, CDR2 YYNGEE. The CDR3 covers 15 residues. CDR3 in DNA: TGTGCCAGCAGCGTAGGACTAGCGGGGGCGGAGACCCAGTACTTC. Translating gives CASSVGLAGAETQYF.

The J gene is TRBJ2-7, the V gene TRBV5-1; 13 nucleotides align to TRBD2. CDR1 is SGHRS, CDR2 YFSETQ, per germline. The CDR3 has 14 amino acids. V lost 3 bases to trimming and J lost 4 bases; unmatched junction nucleotides: 1. CDR3: CASSWTSGSYEQYF. DNA of the CDR3: TGCGCCAGCAGCTGGACTAGCGGGAGTTACGAGCAGTACTTC.

This clone was counted between two and nine times. J is TRBJ1-2 and V is TRBV5-6; TRBD1 matches 7 bases. CDR3 length equals 13 residues. The V gene's germline CDR1 is SGHDT and CDR2 YYEEEE. Trimming removed 2 bases from V and 8 bases from J; junction bases left unmatched: 6. The CDR3 DNA reads TGTGCCAGCAGCTTAGGGACAGCTGGAGGCTACACCTTC. Translation gives CASSLGTAGGYTF.

This clone has just a few counts. The V gene is TRBV7-3, the J gene TRBJ2-1; the D is unclear. CDR1 is SGHTA, CDR2 FQGTGA, per germline. V lost 2 bases and J lost 0, with 8 bases in between. The CDR3 loop spans 15 amino acids. The CDR3 spells CASSLEGYSYNEQFF. The CDR3 region has the DNA TGTGCCAGCAGCTTAGAAGGTTACTCCTACAATGAGCAGTTCTTC.

J is TRBJ1-6 and V is TRBV2; 10 bases match TRBD1. V dropped 6 bases and J dropped 10; count of bases not matched to a gene: 9. CDR1 is SNHLY and CDR2 is FYNNEI in the germline V gene. This CDR3 contains 15 residues. CDR3 in amino acids: CASRVDRGRGSPLHF. CDR3 coding DNA: TGTGCCAGCAGGGTAGACAGGGGGCGAGGATCACCCCTCCACTTT.

The chain carries TRBV5-1 and TRBJ1-6, with TRBD1 as a possible D gene (5 bases). Trimming left V 0 bases short and J 6 bases short, with 13 bases between. This CDR3 is 16 amino acids long. CDR1 SGHRS and CDR2 YFSETQ come from the germline V gene. In DNA, the CDR3 is TGCGCCAGCAGCTTGGGCTCTGGGGGATCTAATTCACCCCTCCACTTT. Protein product: CASSLGSGGSNSPLHF.

The CDR3 loop is CASSPPRDRSSSYNEQFF. The CDR3, as DNA: TGTGCCAGCAGCCCCCCCCGGGACAGGTCGAGCTCCTACAATGAGCAGTTCTTC. The V and J genes are TRBV3-1 (or the pseudogene TRBV3-2) and TRBJ2-1, with 8 bases lining up with TRBD1. V was pared by 4 bases and J by 0 bases, with 11 bases of the junction left unmatched. The CDR3 is 18 amino acids. Germline-derived CDR1 and CDR2 are LGHDT and YNNKEL (reference sequence).

This clone was seen a handful of times. J is TRBJ2-4 and V is TRBV7-2, with 7 bases identical to TRBD1. Germline loops: CDR1 SGHTA, CDR2 FQGNSA. The CDR3 contains 14 residues. Trimming at V came to 2 bases and at J to 7 bases, leaving 5 bases not matched to a gene. CDR3 DNA sequence: TGTGCCAGCAGCTTACCAGGGGGATGGAACATTCAGTACTTC. This codes for CASSLPGGWNIQYF.

The V call is TRBV6-5, the J call TRBJ2-7; TRBD1 is a possible D gene (6 bases). Trimming left V 6 bases short and J 1 base short, with 10 bases between. The germline V gene encodes CDR1 MNHEY and CDR2 SVGAGI. This CDR3 comprises 13 residues. The CDR3 sequence is CASSRGGSYEQYF. The CDR3 DNA reads as TGTGCCAGCAGCCGAGGGGGTTCCTACGAGCAGTACTTC.

This CDR3 is CATSRDQGSSETQYF. CDR3 bases: TGTGCCACCAGCAGAGATCAAGGCTCCTCAGAGACCCAGTACTTC. This sequence joins TRBV15 and TRBJ2-5; D remains ambiguous. Germline V gives CDR1 LNHNV, CDR2 YYDKDF (reference sequence). Between the trimmed V and J ends, which lost 0 bases and 4 bases, there was a span of 12 bases. The CDR3 has 15 residues.

This clone was seen once. The chain combines TRBV2 with TRBJ1-1; D gene unclear. The CDR3 is 15 amino acids. Per the germline V gene, CDR1 is SNHLY and CDR2 is FYNNEI. V was trimmed by 3 bases and J by 4 bases, leaving 15 bases between them. The CDR3 bases are TGTGCCAGCAGTGATTTTGGGGTGCGGGGCACTGAAGCTTTCTTT. Residues: CASSDFGVRGTEAFF.

The chain links TRBV11-3 to TRBJ1-1; possible D gene TRBD1, 5 bases. V dropped 5 bases and J dropped 5 bases, with 18 bases sitting between them. Per germline, CDR1 SGHNT and CDR2 YENEEA. This CDR3 has 15 residues. CDR3 nucleotide sequence: TGTGCCAGCAGCCCCGGGGGAGGAGGAGGGACTGAAGCTTTCTTT. Protein: CASSPGGGGGTEAFF.

The chain has TRBV24-1 and TRBJ1-2; TRBD1 might be the D (5 bases). Trimming stripped 10 bases from V and 8 bases from J, with 22 bases between. Germline-derived CDR1 and CDR2 are KGHDR and SFDVKD. The length of the CDR3 is 14 residues. CDR3 nucleotides: TGTGCCACATCTAATTCACGGGAGGGACGGGGCTACACCTTC. Its protein is CATSNSREGRGYTF.

The chain recombines TRBV11-3 with TRBJ2-2; 9 bases map to TRBD2. CDR1 and CDR2 from the germline V gene are SGHNT and YENEEA. There are 16 residues in the CDR3. Germline trimming cut 4 bases from V and 3 bases from J; bases unmatched to any gene: 6. The CDR3 nucleotides read TGTGCCAGCAGCTACGGGGGACTAGCATACACCGGGGAGCTGTTTTTT. Translation gives CASSYGGLAYTGELFF.

This chain uses TRBV5-1 with TRBJ2-7; 9 bases are shared with TRBD1. This CDR3 spans 17 amino acids. The V segment lost 0 bases and the J segment 4 bases; nucleotides outside the gene matches: 11. Germline V CDR1 and CDR2: SGHRS, YFSETQ. The DNA of the CDR3 is TGCGCCAGCAGCTTGGCGGCCGGGACAGGGTTTCCATACGAGCAGTACTTC. It yields the protein CASSLAAGTGFPYEQYF.

The chain carries TRBV5-8 and TRBJ2-1; 10 nucleotides align to TRBD1. The germline V gene has CDR1 SGHTS and CDR2 YDEGEE. The CDR3 consists of 15 residues. Losses at the gene ends were 3 bases for V and 7 bases for J; bases not matched to a gene: 7. The DNA of the CDR3 is TGTGCCAGCAGCTCGATGGGACAGGGGAATAATGAGCAGTTCTTC. Translation: CASSSMGQGNNEQFF.

This clone came up a few times. The chain joins TRBV6-5 to TRBJ1-3; 7 positions match TRBD1. Germline V lookup: CDR1 MNHEY, CDR2 SVGAGI. J gave up 4 bases and V 5 bases, and 8 bases lay outside the gene matches. The CDR3 is 15 amino acids. The CDR3 DNA reads TGTGCCAGCAGTCTCCTTAGGGACAGAGGAAACACCATATATTTT. This codes for CASSLLRDRGNTIYF.

The gene calls are TRBV28 and TRBJ1-2; D gene ambiguous. V lost 3 bases and J lost 0, with 17 bases in between. This CDR3 region has 17 residues. CDR1 is MDHEN, CDR2 SYDVKM, per germline. The CDR3 DNA follows: TGTGCCAGCAGTTTTTGGAGAACAGCACTAACTAACTATGGCTACACCTTC. Its protein is CASSFWRTALTNYGYTF.

The chain joins TRBV27 to TRBJ1-4, with D unresolved. The germline V gene encodes CDR1 MNHEY and CDR2 SMNVEV (reference sequence). This CDR3 spans 15 amino acids. V lost 2 bases to trimming and J lost 0 bases, with 7 bases between them. The CDR3 nucleotides are TGTGCCAGCAGTTTAGGATATGCAACTAATGAAAAACTGTTTTTT. Amino acid sequence: CASSLGYATNEKLFF.